This T cell receptor (beta chain) originates from a study of T cells in Graves' hyperthyroidism and ophthalmopathy. CDR3 length equals 18 residues. Germline CDR1 MGHDK, CDR2 SYGVNS. The V and J ends lost 2 bases and 0 bases, in that order; junction bases with no gene match: 7. From RNA transcripts, TCR beta CDR3 regions were amplified. During a first-round RT-PCR of the TCR CDR3, the HTBI primer set was used. TCRdb itself ran the multiplex PCR reads through MiXCR, one entry per CDR3 protein. The data show roughly 380,000 distinct CDR3 sequences, approximately 15% seen once. The chain combines TRBV25-1 with TRBJ2-2; 9 bases line up with TRBD2. Sequenced material: blood. The source is a woman aged 55 to 70 with Graves' hyperthyroidism. The CDR3, as DNA: TGTGCCAGCAGTGAAAAGACTAGCGGCACCTCGAACACCGGGGAGCTGTTTTTT. It specifies CASSEKTSGTSNTGELFF.